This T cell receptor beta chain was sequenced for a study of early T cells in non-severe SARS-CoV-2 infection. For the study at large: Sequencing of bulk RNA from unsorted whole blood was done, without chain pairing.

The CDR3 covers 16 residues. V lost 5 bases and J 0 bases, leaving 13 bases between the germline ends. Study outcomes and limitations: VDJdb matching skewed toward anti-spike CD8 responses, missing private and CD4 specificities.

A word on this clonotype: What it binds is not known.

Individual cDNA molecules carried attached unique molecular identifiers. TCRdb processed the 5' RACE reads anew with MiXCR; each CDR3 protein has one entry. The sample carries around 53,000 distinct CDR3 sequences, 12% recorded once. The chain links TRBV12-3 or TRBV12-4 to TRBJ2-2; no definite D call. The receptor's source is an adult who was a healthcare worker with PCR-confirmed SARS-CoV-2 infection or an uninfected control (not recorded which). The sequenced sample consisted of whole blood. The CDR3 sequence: CASSHARRSNTGELFF. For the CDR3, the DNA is TGTGCCAGCAGTCACGCCAGGCGATCGAACACCGGGGAGCTGTTTTTT.